This record covers a single T cell receptor beta chain. Its specificity is not known. PCR involved 60 Vbeta and 13 Jbeta primers. Clones were read by immunoSEQ multiplex PCR, and TCRdb kept only the in-frame ones, dropping some. This sample contains roughly 200,000 clones. The sample comes from a study of cytomegalovirus exposure and HLA in healthy donors. The study, taken as a whole, reports: Being productive about 87% or about 30% of the time was typical of most TCR beta V segments in an earlier analysis. Across HLA loci, a later analysis found differing TCR association rates, with DRB1 most and HLA-C fewest. Reports state that TCR beta sequences accurately predicted most subjects' HLA-A and HLA-B alleles.

The ends lost 6 bases at V and 4 bases at J; junction bases unmatched: 8. Per germline, CDR1 ENHRY and CDR2 SYGVKD. The CDR3 has 14 residues. This chain joins TRBV10-3 and TRBJ2-7; the match to TRBD2 covers 8 bases. Specimen: PBMCs. This clonotype originated in a man between 25 and 39 years old in good health and CMV-seronegative. The CDR3 nucleotides are TGTGCCATCAGACTAGCGGATGGAACATACGAGCAGTACTTC. Its translation is CAIRLADGTYEQYF.